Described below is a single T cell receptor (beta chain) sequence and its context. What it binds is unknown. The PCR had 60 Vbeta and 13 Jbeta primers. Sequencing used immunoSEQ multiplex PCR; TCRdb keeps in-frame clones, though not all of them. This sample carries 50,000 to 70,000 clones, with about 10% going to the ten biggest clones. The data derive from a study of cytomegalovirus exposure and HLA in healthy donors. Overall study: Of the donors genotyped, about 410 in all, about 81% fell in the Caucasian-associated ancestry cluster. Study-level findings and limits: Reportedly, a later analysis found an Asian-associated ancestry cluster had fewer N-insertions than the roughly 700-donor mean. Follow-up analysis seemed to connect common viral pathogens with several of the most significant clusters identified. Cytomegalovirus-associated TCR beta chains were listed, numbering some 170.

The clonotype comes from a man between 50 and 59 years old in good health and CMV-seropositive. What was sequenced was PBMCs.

CDR3 DNA sequence: TGTGCCAGCAGCCCGGACAGGGGGGAAGAGACCCAGTACTTC. Amino acids: CASSPDRGEETQYF. The genes are TRBV28 and TRBJ2-5, with 10 positions matching TRBD1. In germline, CDR1 is MDHEN, CDR2 SYDVKM. V gave up 6 bases and J gave up 3 bases; unmatched junction bases: 4. The CDR3 is 14 amino acids.